This T cell receptor (beta chain) was observed in a study of T cell responses to AZD1222 COVID-19 vaccine. Study-wide points: Clonal diversity was possibly underestimated; the donors were predominantly white British and more often female.

Clones were sequenced by immunoSEQ multiplex PCR, and TCRdb holds only the in-frame ones, with some missing. The sample shows under 130,000 clones, 91% of them seen only once. The CDR3 covers 16 residues. The germline V gene has CDR1 LNHDA and CDR2 SQIVND (reference sequence). Between the trimmed V and J ends, which lost 8 bases and 4 bases, there was a span of 23 bases. Worth noting for this clone: The antigen remains undetermined.

The TCR sequence derives from an adult in good health. This specimen was peripheral blood, taken on day 0 of AZD1222 vaccination. V usage is TRBV19 and J usage is TRBJ1-1; perhaps TRBD1 as D (5 bases). CDR3 sequence: CASGPLYGGDFTEAFF. CDR3 bases: TGTGCCAGTGGACCTCTTTACGGGGGTGATTTCACTGAAGCTTTCTTT.